A single sample is the source of the 16 T cell receptor beta chains below, sequenced in a study of shared clonotypes between healthy human individuals. The table came from immunoSEQ multiplex PCR; TCRdb's copy has only in-frame clones and leaves some out. The sample lists roughly 320,000 clones; around nine tenths were seen once. Material: memory CD8+ T cells sorted from blood. Subset of the sample: CD45RO+ cells pooled with CCR7-negative TemRA cells. Receptors originate from a man in his late teens or twenties in good health.

The chain employs TRBV4-1 and TRBJ1-3; D not certain. The CDR3 contains 13 residues. CDR1 and CDR2 from the germline V gene are MGHRA and YSYEKL. Between the trimmed V and J ends, which lost 5 bases and 4 bases, there was a span of 9 bases. The CDR3 region is CASSYRAGNTIYF. CDR3 DNA sequence: TGCGCCAGCAGCTACCGGGCCGGAAACACCATATATTTT.

The V gene is TRBV5-1, the J gene TRBJ2-5; possibly TRBD1 for D (5 bases). V gave up 0 bases and J gave up 7 bases, with 22 bases separating them. The CDR3 is 17 amino acids. Germline lookup yields CDR1 SGHRS and CDR2 YFSETQ. The CDR3 protein is CASSLAVSRGPGGTQYF. The CDR3 region has the DNA TGCGCCAGCAGCTTGGCCGTATCAAGGGGCCCGGGTGGGACCCAGTACTTC.

The V gene is TRBV6-1, the J gene TRBJ2-5; 8 bases agree with TRBD1. The V segment lost 1 base and the J segment 5 bases; nucleotides outside the gene matches: 6. This CDR3 region has 15 residues. Germline V CDR1 and CDR2: MNHNS, SASEGT. Here the CDR3 DNA reads TGTGCCAGCAGTGAAGGTACAGGGGGTTGGGAGACCCAGTACTTC. This translates into CASSEGTGGWETQYF.

V usage is TRBV10-2 and J usage is TRBJ1-1; D remains ambiguous. Germline V lookup: CDR1 WSHSY, CDR2 SAAADI. V lost 6 bases to trimming and J lost 5 bases, with 10 bases between them. The CDR3 loop spans 12 amino acids. CDR3 nucleotides: TGCGCCAGCAGCCTGAAGCGGACTGAAGCTTTCTTT. Its protein product is CASSLKRTEAFF.

The V and J genes are TRBV28 and TRBJ2-7; TRBD2 might be the D (5 bases). Trimming stripped 8 bases from V and 5 bases from J, with 16 bases between. The germline CDR1 and CDR2 sequences are MDHEN and SYDVKM. The CDR3 loop spans 13 amino acids. The CDR3 loop reads CASSSTMGDEQYF. For the CDR3, the DNA is TGTGCCAGCTCCTCAACTATGGGAGACGAGCAGTACTTC.

This chain joins TRBV7-8 and TRBJ2-7; D may be TRBD1 or TRBD2 (5 bases each). Germline CDR1 reads SGHVS; CDR2 reads FQNEAQ. V lost 6 bases, J lost 2 bases, and 11 bases lay in between. CDR3 size: 13 residues. The CDR3 DNA reads as TGTGCCAGCAGGCCGGGGCCAACCTACGAGCAGTACTTC. Protein sequence: CASRPGPTYEQYF.

V is TRBV7-9 and J is TRBJ1-1; 8 bases fit TRBD1. The CDR3 runs 16 residues. Unmatched junction bases numbered 7, after V lost 4 bases and J lost 0 bases. The germline V gene has CDR1 SEHNR and CDR2 FQNEAQ (reference sequence). This chain's CDR3 is CASSSGTGELNTEAFF. CDR3 nucleotide sequence: TGTGCCAGCAGCTCCGGGACAGGTGAGCTGAACACTGAAGCTTTCTTT.

The V gene is TRBV5-1, the J gene TRBJ2-5; TRBD1 might be the D (5 bases). Germline V gene lookup returns CDR1 SGHRS and CDR2 YFSETQ. V was shortened by 4 bases and J by 4 bases, with 17 bases between the two germline ends. The CDR3 has 15 residues. CDR3 nucleotide sequence: TGCGCCAGCAGCGAGCAGGGTTCTATGACAGAGACCCAGTACTTC. It is translated as CASSEQGSMTETQYF.

V usage is TRBV21-1 and J usage is TRBJ2-6; TRBD2, the table's D call, was not compared with the DNA. TRBV21-1 represents a pseudogene. This CDR3 is 18 amino acids long. In DNA, the CDR3 is TGTGCCAGCAGCAAAGTGGAGGGTAATCGTCTTGGGGCCAACGTCCTGACTTTC. As protein: CASSKVEGNRLGANVLTF.

This sequence joins TRBV4-3 and TRBJ2-5, with a possible D match to TRBD1 (6 bases). Per the germline V gene, CDR1 is LGHNA and CDR2 is YSLEER. The CDR3 sequence is 15 residues long. V was clipped by 3 bases and J by 4 bases, with 15 bases between them. CDR3 residues: CASSQTNREGETQYF. CDR3 DNA: TGCGCCAGCAGCCAGACGAACAGGGAAGGAGAGACCCAGTACTTC.

In this sample, this clone turned up once. This sequence joins TRBV9 and TRBJ1-2; tentatively, D is TRBD1 (6 bases). V was cut by 6 bases and J by 4 bases, with 16 bases left in between. Germline V gene lookup returns CDR1 SGDLS and CDR2 YYNGEE. This CDR3 has 14 amino acids. The CDR3 DNA reads TGTGCCAGCACCCTAGGGGGGGGCAGCTATGGCTACACCTTC. It encodes CASTLGGGSYGYTF.

V gene TRBV28 combines with J gene TRBJ1-2; 7 positions agree with TRBD1. Germline lookup yields CDR1 MDHEN and CDR2 SYDVKM. With 10 bases clipped from V and 3 bases from J, the junction kept 14 bases outside the gene matches. The CDR3 covers 15 residues. This CDR3 is CAIWGAQGDHYGYTF. CDR3 sequence (DNA): TGTGCCATTTGGGGTGCCCAGGGGGACCACTATGGCTACACCTTC.

This clone was counted between two and nine times. The chain joins TRBV5-4 to TRBJ1-1, with 7 nucleotides matching TRBD1. J was trimmed by 3 bases and V by 0 bases; bases with no gene match: 2. The CDR3 is 14 amino acids. The germline V gene has CDR1 SGHNT and CDR2 YYREEE (reference sequence). The CDR3 loop reads CASSLATGDTEAFF. In DNA form, the CDR3 reads TGTGCCAGCAGCTTGGCCACAGGGGACACTGAAGCTTTCTTT.

The chain recombines TRBV9 with TRBJ1-2; tentatively, D is TRBD1 (6 bases). V was clipped by 1 base and J by 4 bases, with 11 bases between them. Germline V gives CDR1 SGDLS, CDR2 YYNGEE. This CDR3 has 14 residues. CDR3: CASSVNPGAYGYTF. CDR3 DNA sequence: TGTGCCAGCAGCGTAAACCCAGGGGCCTATGGCTACACCTTC. The whole variable domain, remainder taken from reference TRBV9 and TRBJ1-2, is DSGVTQTPKHLITATGQRVTLRCSPRSGDLSVYWYQQSLDQGLQFLIQYYNGEERAKGNILERFSAQQFPDLHSELNLSSLELGDSALYFCASSVNPGAYGYTFGSGTRLTVV.

The CDR3 here is CASNTGQGALEQYF. CDR3 coding DNA: TGTGCCAGCAATACGGGACAGGGGGCGCTTGAGCAGTACTTC. The V call is TRBV11-2, the J call TRBJ2-7; TRBD1 agrees at 12 bases. The CDR3 has 14 residues. From germline, CDR1 is SGHAT and CDR2 FQNNGV. J was trimmed by 7 bases and V by 7 bases; bases with no gene match: 8.

The V call is TRBV4-1, the J call TRBJ1-3; possibly TRBD1 for D (5 bases). V dropped 0 bases and J dropped 10 bases, with 13 bases sitting between them. The CDR3 loop spans 14 amino acids. Germline CDR1 is MGHRA and CDR2 is YSYEKL. The CDR3 here is CASSQDPIGQTIYF. DNA for the CDR3: TGCGCCAGCAGCCAAGATCCGATCGGACAAACCATATATTTT.